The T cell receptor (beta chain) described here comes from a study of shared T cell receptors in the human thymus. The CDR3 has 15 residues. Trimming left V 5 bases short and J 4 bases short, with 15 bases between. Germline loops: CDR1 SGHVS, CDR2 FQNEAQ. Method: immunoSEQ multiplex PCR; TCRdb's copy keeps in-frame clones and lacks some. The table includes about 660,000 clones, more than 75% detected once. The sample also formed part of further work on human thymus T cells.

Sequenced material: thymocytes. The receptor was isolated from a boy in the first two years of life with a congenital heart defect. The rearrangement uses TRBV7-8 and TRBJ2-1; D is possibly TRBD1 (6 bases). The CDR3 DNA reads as TGTGCCAGCAGCATAAATTGGACAGAGTACAATGAGCAGTTCTTC. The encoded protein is CASSINWTEYNEQFF.